This entry describes one TCR beta chain. Tens of thousands of T cell genomes, or approximately 200 ng DNA, went into the sorted-subset replicate PCRs. The data were produced by immunoSEQ multiplex PCR, yet TCRdb's version contains in-frame clones alone and is incomplete. Here the sample spans roughly 1,000,000 clones, around 78% being singletons. The record originates from a study of shared clonotypes between healthy human individuals. The germline V gene has CDR1 MNHNY and CDR2 SVGAGI (reference sequence). The CDR3 runs to 13 residues. The V end lost 4 bases, the J end lost 5 bases, and 8 bases lay between the germline ends.

The origin of this receptor is a man aged 18 to 30 in good health. Some clones in this sample may be carry-over from other donors' samples. Input material: memory CD4+ T cells from PBMCs. As to subset: CD45RA-negative fraction. This sequence joins TRBV6-6 and TRBJ1-4; D not certain. The CDR3 region is CASSSGLNEKLFF. The CDR3 DNA is TGTGCCAGCAGTTCAGGACTAAATGAAAAACTGTTTTTT.